This T cell receptor beta chain was captured by sequencing in a study of beta chain features in type 1 diabetes. Study observations and caveats: All four CD4+ subsets of Type 1 diabetes patients contained TCRB CDR3s that were moderately but significantly shorter.

This clone was counted between two and nine times. Its antigen is as yet unknown. The CDR3 spans 17 residues. CDR1 and CDR2 (germline): GTSNPN, SVGIG (reference sequence). V gave up 0 bases and J gave up 4 bases, with 19 bases separating them. Expressed TCRB transcripts were sequenced because the isolated RNA had all been reverse transcribed beforehand. The assay was immunoSEQ multiplex PCR, and TCRdb's table has in-frame clones only and misses some. The profile shows about 280,000 clones, approximately 15% of them singletons. This clonotype was obtained from a man aged 18 to 35 with type 1 diabetes. The chain carries TRBV30 and TRBJ2-1, with D perhaps TRBD2 (8 bases). Sequenced input: naive CD4+ T cells from blood. CDR3: CAWSVKVGRGRYNEQFF. In DNA form, the CDR3 reads TGTGCCTGGAGTGTAAAGGTCGGGAGGGGGCGATACAATGAGCAGTTCTTC.